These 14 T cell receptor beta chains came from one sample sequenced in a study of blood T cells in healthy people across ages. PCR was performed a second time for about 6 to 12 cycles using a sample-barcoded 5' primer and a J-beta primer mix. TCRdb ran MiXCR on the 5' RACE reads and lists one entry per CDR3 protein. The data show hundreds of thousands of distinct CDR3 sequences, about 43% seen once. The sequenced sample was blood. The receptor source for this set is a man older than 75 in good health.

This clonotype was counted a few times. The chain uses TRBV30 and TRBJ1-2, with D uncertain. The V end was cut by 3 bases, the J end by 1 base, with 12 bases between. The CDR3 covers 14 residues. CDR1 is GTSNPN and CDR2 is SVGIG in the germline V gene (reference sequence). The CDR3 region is CAWRVMGNNYGYTF. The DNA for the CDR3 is TGTGCCTGGAGGGTGATGGGCAATAACTATGGCTACACCTTC. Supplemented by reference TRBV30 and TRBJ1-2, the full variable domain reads SQTIHQWPATLVQPVGSPLSLECTVEGTSNPNLYWYRQAAGRGLQLLFYSVGIGQISSEVPQNLSASRPQDRQFILSSKKLLLSDSGFYLCAWRVMGNNYGYTFGSGTRLTVV.

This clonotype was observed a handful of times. The CDR3 DNA follows: TGTGCCAGCAGCTCTCAAAAGGGGCAGCGGAGCACAGATACGCAGTATTTT. It yields the protein CASSSQKGQRSTDTQYF. The chain couples TRBV7-9 to TRBJ2-3; D is perhaps TRBD1 or TRBD2 (5 bases each). Germline loops: CDR1 SEHNR, CDR2 FQNEAQ (reference sequence). Trimming left V 4 bases short and J 0 bases short, with 17 bases between. CDR3 length: 17 amino acids.

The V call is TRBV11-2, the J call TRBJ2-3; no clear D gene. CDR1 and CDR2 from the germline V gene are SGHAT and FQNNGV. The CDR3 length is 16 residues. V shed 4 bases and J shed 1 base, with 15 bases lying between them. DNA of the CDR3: TGTGCCAGCAGCTCAATGACGGTGAGACGCACAGATACGCAGTATTTT. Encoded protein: CASSSMTVRRTDTQYF.

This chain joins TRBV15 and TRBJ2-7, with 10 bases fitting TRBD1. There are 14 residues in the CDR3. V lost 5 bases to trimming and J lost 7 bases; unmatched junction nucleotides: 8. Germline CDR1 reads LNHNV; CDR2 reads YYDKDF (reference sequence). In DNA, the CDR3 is TGTGCCACCAGCCCCCGGGACAGGGGAGAAGAGCAGTACTTC. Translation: CATSPRDRGEEQYF.

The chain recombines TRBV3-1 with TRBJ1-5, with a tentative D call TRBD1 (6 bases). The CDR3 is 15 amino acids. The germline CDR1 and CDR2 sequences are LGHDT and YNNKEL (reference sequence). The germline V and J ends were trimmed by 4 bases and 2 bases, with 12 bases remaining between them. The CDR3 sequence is CASSPDSRGNQPQHF. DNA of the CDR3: TGTGCCAGCAGCCCGGACAGCCGGGGCAATCAGCCCCAGCATTTT. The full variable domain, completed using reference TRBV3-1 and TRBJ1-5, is DTAVSQTPKYLVTQMGNDKSIKCEQNLGHDTMYWYKQDSKKFLKIMFSYNNKELIINETVPNRFSPKSPDKAHLNLHINSLELGDSAVYFCASSPDSRGNQPQHFGDGTRLSIL.

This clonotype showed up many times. CDR3 protein: CATSGLGLDRTDTQYF. DNA of the CDR3: TGTGCCACCAGTGGTCTTGGACTAGATCGCACAGATACGCAGTATTTT. The chain employs TRBV24-1 and TRBJ2-3; the match to TRBD2 covers 7 bases. Germline values: CDR1 KGHDR, CDR2 SFDVKD. The CDR3 consists of 16 residues. V lost 5 bases and J lost 1; bases outside the gene matches: 8.

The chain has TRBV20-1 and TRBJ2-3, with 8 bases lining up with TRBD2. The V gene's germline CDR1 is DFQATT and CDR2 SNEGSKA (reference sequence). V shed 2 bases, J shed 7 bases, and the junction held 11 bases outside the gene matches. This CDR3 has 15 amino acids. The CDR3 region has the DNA TGCAGTGCTAGACCGAGCGGGGGAGGGCCTTATACGCAGTATTTT. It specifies CSARPSGGGPYTQYF.

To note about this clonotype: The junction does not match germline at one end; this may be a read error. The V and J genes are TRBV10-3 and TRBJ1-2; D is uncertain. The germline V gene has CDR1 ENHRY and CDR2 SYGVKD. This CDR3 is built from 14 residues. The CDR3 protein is CASSYGLSNYDYTF. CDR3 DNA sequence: TGTGCCAGTTCCTATGGACTGTCCAACTATGACTACACCTTC.

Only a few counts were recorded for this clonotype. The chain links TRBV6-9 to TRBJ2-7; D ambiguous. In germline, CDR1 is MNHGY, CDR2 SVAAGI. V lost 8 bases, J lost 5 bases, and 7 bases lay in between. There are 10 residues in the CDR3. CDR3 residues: CASGRNEQYF. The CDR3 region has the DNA TGTGCCAGCGGAAGGAACGAGCAGTACTTC.

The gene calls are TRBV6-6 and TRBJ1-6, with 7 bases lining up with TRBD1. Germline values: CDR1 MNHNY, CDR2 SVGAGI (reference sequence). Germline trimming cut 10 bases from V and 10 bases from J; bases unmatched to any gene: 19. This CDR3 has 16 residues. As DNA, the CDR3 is TGTGCCACGAACCCCAGCGACAGGGTAAAAGGATCACCCCTCCACTTT. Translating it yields CATNPSDRVKGSPLHF.

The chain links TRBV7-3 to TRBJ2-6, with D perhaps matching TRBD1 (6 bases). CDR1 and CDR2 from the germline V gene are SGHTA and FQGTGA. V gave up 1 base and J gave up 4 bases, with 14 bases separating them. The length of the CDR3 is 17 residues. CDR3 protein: CASSLKGVPSGANVLTF. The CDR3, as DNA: TGTGCCAGCAGCTTAAAGGGGGTCCCCTCCGGGGCCAACGTCCTGACTTTC.

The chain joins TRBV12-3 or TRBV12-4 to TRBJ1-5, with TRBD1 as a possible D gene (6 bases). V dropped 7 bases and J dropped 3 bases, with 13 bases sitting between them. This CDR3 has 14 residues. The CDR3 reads CASNSRGSNQPQHF. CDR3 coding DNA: TGTGCCAGCAACAGCAGGGGTTCCAATCAGCCCCAGCATTTT.

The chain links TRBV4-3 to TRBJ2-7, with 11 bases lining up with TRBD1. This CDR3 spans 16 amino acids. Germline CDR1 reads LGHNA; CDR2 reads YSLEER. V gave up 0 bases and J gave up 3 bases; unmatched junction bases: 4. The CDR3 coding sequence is TGCGCCAGCAGCCAAGAAACCGGGACAGGGGGCTACGAGCAGTACTTC. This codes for CASSQETGTGGYEQYF.

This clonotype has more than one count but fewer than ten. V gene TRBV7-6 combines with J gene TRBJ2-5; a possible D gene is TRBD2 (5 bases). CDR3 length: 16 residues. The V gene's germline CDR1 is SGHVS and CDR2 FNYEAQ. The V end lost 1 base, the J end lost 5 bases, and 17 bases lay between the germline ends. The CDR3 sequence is CASSLGASYGLETQYF. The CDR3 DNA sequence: TGTGCCAGCAGCTTAGGGGCTAGCTATGGACTGGAGACCCAGTACTTC.